The text below deals with one T cell receptor (beta chain). The data stem from a study of OX40 agonist ivuxolimab in advanced cancers. This table comes from immunoSEQ multiplex PCR, and its TCRdb copy is limited to in-frame clones, with some not included. The table includes roughly 13,000 clones, 80% to 90% detected once. This clonotype was sampled from an adult with an advanced solid tumor such as melanoma, head and neck, liver or kidney cancer. Sequencing was performed on CD4+ or CD8+ T cells sorted from blood, taken in a trial of the OX40 agonist ivuxolimab.

CDR3 nucleotides: TGTGCCAGCAGCTTCCCAGAAGTCACCGGGGAGCTGTTTTTT. It yields the protein CASSFPEVTGELFF. V is TRBV5-4 and J is TRBJ2-2; D is uncertain. With 2 bases removed from V and 4 bases from J, the gap between germline ends came to 9 bases. Germline assignment: CDR1 SGHNT and CDR2 YYREEE (reference sequence). The CDR3 is made up of 14 amino acids.